Below are 30 T cell receptor beta chains sequenced from a single sample in a study of blood T cell repertoires in COVID-19. The repertoire was sequenced with immunoSEQ multiplex PCR; TCRdb's copy has only in-frame clones and lacks some. The sample lists tens of thousands of clones; 80% were seen once. Source material: peripheral blood. The origin of the receptors is a man aged 65 to 85 who had recovered from COVID-19.

This chain connects TRBV12-3 or TRBV12-4 to TRBJ2-1; D unclear. There are 12 residues in the CDR3. V was cut by 3 bases and J by 8 bases, with 8 bases left in between. The CDR3 is CASSFEPHEQFF. The CDR3 region has the DNA TGTGCCAGCAGTTTTGAGCCCCATGAGCAGTTCTTC.

The V and J genes are TRBV5-4 and TRBJ2-1; possible D gene TRBD2, 5 bases. The germline V gene has CDR1 SGHNT and CDR2 YYREEE (reference sequence). CDR3 length: 15 residues. V was pared by 2 bases and J by 9 bases, with 18 bases between. Here the CDR3 reads CASSFGLLGSGEQFF. CDR3 DNA sequence: TGTGCCAGCAGCTTCGGACTCCTGGGGAGCGGTGAGCAGTTCTTC.

The chain couples TRBV6-5 to TRBJ2-7, with D perhaps TRBD2 (5 bases). V was pared by 0 bases and J by 2 bases, with 11 bases between. The germline V gene encodes CDR1 MNHEY and CDR2 SVGAGI. The CDR3 is 15 residues long. The CDR3 reads CASSYSLAGTYEQYF. The CDR3 DNA is TGTGCCAGCAGTTACTCGCTCGCGGGTACCTACGAGCAGTACTTC.

The chain is built from TRBV19 and TRBJ2-6; possibly TRBD1 for D (5 bases). V was pared by 4 bases and J by 2 bases, with 12 bases between. There are 16 residues in the CDR3. CDR1 LNHDA and CDR2 SQIVND come from the germline V gene (reference sequence). For the CDR3, the DNA is TGTGCCAGTAGTACGACAGAAGGGGCTGGGGCCAACGTCCTGACTTTC. Encoded protein: CASSTTEGAGANVLTF.

This CDR3 is CASSLGTSGEQETQYF. In DNA, the CDR3 is TGTGCCAGCAGCTTGGGGACTAGCGGGGAGCAAGAGACCCAGTACTTC. The chain recombines TRBV5-8 with TRBJ2-5, with 12 bases aligning to TRBD2. Germline V gives CDR1 SGHTS, CDR2 YDEGEE. This CDR3 region has 16 residues. Trimming took 0 bases from V and 2 from J; bases not matched to a gene: 2.

The chain joins TRBV5-6 to TRBJ1-4; the match to TRBD1 covers 7 bases. V gave up 3 bases and J gave up 8 bases; unmatched junction bases: 10. The CDR3 totals 15 residues. Germline-derived CDR1 and CDR2 are SGHDT and YYEEEE. The CDR3 DNA is TGTGCCAGCAGCTCCCGCCGGGACAGTGGCGAAAAACTGTTTTTT. Translating it yields CASSSRRDSGEKLFF.

The CDR3 loop is CASSQRTGGIVGNQPQHF. The CDR3, as DNA: TGTGCCAGCAGCCAAAGGACAGGGGGCATCGTTGGCAATCAGCCCCAGCATTTT. This sequence joins TRBV7-8 and TRBJ1-5; TRBD1 aligns across 11 bases. The V gene's germline CDR1 is SGHVS and CDR2 FQNEAQ. The CDR3 totals 18 residues. V was clipped by 5 bases and J by 2 bases; unmatched bases: 11.

V usage is TRBV6-1 and J usage is TRBJ1-5; unclear D gene. Germline CDR1 reads MNHNS; CDR2 reads SASEGT. This CDR3 contains 18 residues. V lost 4 bases and J 0 bases, leaving 19 bases between the germline ends. The CDR3 coding sequence is TGTGCCAGCAGTGGGAGCGGAGGTGCTTTAATTAGCAATCAGCCCCAGCATTTT. Protein: CASSGSGGALISNQPQHF.

The chain links TRBV2 to TRBJ2-2, with 10 bases aligning to TRBD2. CDR1 and CDR2 from the germline V gene are SNHLY and FYNNEI. This CDR3 region has 16 residues. V shed 4 bases, J shed 5 bases, and the junction held 7 bases outside the gene matches. This CDR3 reads CASSAQAGGPTGELFF. The CDR3 DNA reads as TGTGCCAGCAGTGCCCAAGCGGGAGGGCCAACCGGGGAGCTGTTTTTT.

This clone was seen a few times. The J gene is TRBJ2-7, the V gene TRBV4-1, with 7 nucleotides matching TRBD1. The CDR3 runs to 15 residues. V was clipped by 3 bases and J by 0 bases; unmatched bases: 5. Per germline, CDR1 MGHRA and CDR2 YSYEKL. The CDR3 bases are TGCGCCAGCAGCCAGGTTGGGGACAGCTCCTACGAGCAGTACTTC. Its protein is CASSQVGDSSYEQYF.

V and J are TRBV15 and TRBJ1-1; TRBD1 agrees at 8 bases. There are 15 residues in the CDR3. From germline, CDR1 is LNHNV and CDR2 YYDKDF (reference sequence). The junction had 4 bases not matched to a gene; V was cut back by 3 bases and J by 1 base. In DNA form, the CDR3 reads TGTGCCACCAGCAGGGAGACAGGGGAGAACACTGAAGCTTTCTTT. The encoded protein is CATSRETGENTEAFF.

The V gene is TRBV12-3 or TRBV12-4, the J gene TRBJ1-2; D is unresolved. There are 12 residues in the CDR3. Trimming cost V 3 bases and J 2 bases, with 4 bases left between them. CDR3 in DNA: TGTGCCAGCAGTTTTCTCAACTATGGCTACACCTTC. As protein: CASSFLNYGYTF.

J is TRBJ2-5 and V is TRBV7-9; D remains unclear. Trimming took 4 bases from V and 3 from J, leaving 3 bases between them. CDR3 length: 11 residues. CDR1 and CDR2 from the germline V gene are SEHNR and FQNEAQ (reference sequence). The CDR3 loop reads CASSSEETQYF. CDR3 sequence (DNA): TGTGCCAGCAGCTCAGAAGAGACCCAGTACTTC.

The chain couples TRBV12-3 or TRBV12-4 to TRBJ1-5, with a possible D match to TRBD1 (5 bases). This CDR3 region has 13 residues. The V and J ends lost 6 bases and 4 bases respectively, with 10 bases between them. In nucleotides, the CDR3 is TGTGCCAGCAGCCAGGACACAAATCAGCCCCAGCATTTT. Protein: CASSQDTNQPQHF.

The rearrangement links TRBV29-1 to TRBJ1-4; the D is unclear. Germline values: CDR1 SQVTM, CDR2 ANQGSEA. The CDR3 has 12 residues. Trimming stripped 6 bases from V and 5 bases from J, with 10 bases between. CDR3 DNA sequence: TGCAGCGTCAAGACGACAAATGAAAAACTGTTTTTT. Translated: CSVKTTNEKLFF.

The CDR3 nucleotides read TGTGCCAGCAGTTTACTATCGGGACAGGGCTCAATCTCTGAAGCTTTCTTT. Translation: CASSLLSGQGSISEAFF. The chain joins TRBV28 to TRBJ1-1; TRBD1 matches 9 bases. Germline V gives CDR1 MDHEN, CDR2 SYDVKM. The J segment lost 6 bases and the V segment lost 2 bases, leaving 13 bases of the junction unmatched. The CDR3 totals 17 residues.

The CDR3 is CASSASEQPQHF. The CDR3 DNA is TGTGCCAGCAGTGCAAGCGAACAGCCCCAGCATTTT. V and J are TRBV6-2 or TRBV6-3 and TRBJ1-5, with D hard to call. Germline CDR1 and CDR2: MNHEY and SVGEGT. The CDR3 totals 12 residues. V dropped 5 bases and J dropped 7 bases, with 9 bases sitting between them.

The chain has TRBV11-3 and TRBJ2-7; the D gene is possibly TRBD2 (5 bases). This CDR3 comprises 15 residues. Trimming removed 2 bases at V and 1 base at J, with 12 bases between. Germline CDR1 is SGHNT and CDR2 is YENEEA. The CDR3 DNA is TGTGCCAGCAGCTTACTCCGTCGCGGGTCCTACGAGCAGTACTTC. It encodes CASSLLRRGSYEQYF.

This chain uses TRBV7-2 with TRBJ2-2; possible D gene TRBD1, 6 bases. This CDR3 contains 14 residues. From germline, CDR1 is SGHTA and CDR2 FQGNSA. V dropped 5 bases and J dropped 5 bases, with 12 bases sitting between them. The CDR3 DNA sequence: TGTGCCAGCAGCCTACAGGGAAATACCGGGGAGCTGTTTTTT. This translates into CASSLQGNTGELFF. Together with reference TRBV7-2 and TRBJ2-2, the CDR3 gives the full variable domain: GAGVSQSPSNKVTEKGKDVELRCDPISGHTALYWYRQSLGQGLEFLIYFQGNSAPDKSGLPSDRFSAERTGGSVSTLTIQRTQQEDSAVYLCASSLQGNTGELFFGEGSRLTVL.

In DNA, the CDR3 is TGTGCCAGCGTCGGGCAGGGTGGGATTAATTCACCCCTCCACTTT. Translating it yields CASVGQGGINSPLHF. The rearrangement joins TRBV2 to TRBJ1-6, with D tentatively TRBD1 (5 bases). The germline gives CDR1 SNHLY, CDR2 FYNNEI. The V end was cut by 8 bases, the J end by 6 bases, with 17 bases between. The CDR3 is made up of 15 amino acids.

This clone was seen once. V usage is TRBV3-1 (or the pseudogene TRBV3-2) and J usage is TRBJ2-1; 7 bases map to TRBD2. J gave up 9 bases and V 4 bases, and 9 bases lay outside the gene matches. Germline lookup yields CDR1 LGHDT and CDR2 YNNKEL (reference sequence). The CDR3 totals 14 residues. For the CDR3, the DNA is TGTGCCAGCAGCCTTCGCGGGAGAGTCGGTGAGCAGTTCTTC. Translating it yields CASSLRGRVGEQFF.

The chain carries TRBV23-1 and TRBJ2-3; possible D gene TRBD1, 7 bases. TRBV23-1 is filed as an ORF, its function uncertain. Trimming shortened V by 3 bases and J by 3 bases, and 25 bases separated the two germline ends. The CDR3 consists of 19 residues. The chain's CDR3 is CASSQATGRRCLGTDTQYF. The CDR3 DNA reads as TGCGCCAGCAGTCAGGCGACAGGGAGGAGGTGTTTAGGGACAGATACGCAGTATTTT.

The chain uses TRBV27 and TRBJ2-6; no firm D call. The CDR3 is 16 residues long. Germline CDR1 and CDR2: MNHEY and SMNVEV (reference sequence). V was shortened by 2 bases and J by 2 bases, with 10 bases between the two germline ends. CDR3 residues: CASSLLPVAGANVLTF. The CDR3, as DNA: TGTGCCAGCAGTTTACTTCCCGTAGCTGGGGCCAACGTCCTGACTTTC.

This chain joins TRBV28 and TRBJ1-2; 8 bases line up with TRBD1. The CDR3 has 17 amino acids. V shed 3 bases and J 0 bases; nucleotides not matched to a gene: 9. Germline V gene data show CDR1 as MDHEN and CDR2 as SYDVKM. The CDR3 reads CASSFHGQGLSNYGYTF. The CDR3 DNA sequence: TGTGCCAGCAGTTTCCACGGACAGGGATTATCTAACTATGGCTACACCTTC.

This clone was detected only once. The rearrangement uses TRBV7-9 and TRBJ2-7; 8 bases fit TRBD1. Germline V gene data show CDR1 as SEHNR and CDR2 as FQNEAQ (reference sequence). The CDR3 has 15 residues. The V segment lost 5 bases and the J segment 7 bases; nucleotides outside the gene matches: 13. Here the CDR3 reads CASSAGTGSAGEQYF. CDR3 DNA: TGTGCCAGCAGCGCCGGGACAGGCTCGGCCGGAGAGCAGTACTTC.

The V gene is TRBV20-1, the J gene TRBJ1-2; 8 positions match TRBD1. CDR1 is DFQATT, CDR2 SNEGSKA, per germline (reference sequence). CDR3 length: 13 amino acids. V dropped 3 bases and J dropped 4; count of bases not matched to a gene: 4. CDR3 region: CSASQGAGYGYTF. The CDR3 nucleotides read TGCAGTGCTAGTCAGGGGGCAGGCTATGGCTACACCTTC.

This clone is a singleton in its sample. This specimen includes other DNA sequences encoding the same CDR3. V is TRBV4-3 and J is TRBJ1-4; TRBD1 aligns across 8 bases. With V trimmed by 3 bases and J by 3 bases, 3 bases remained unmatched. The CDR3 covers 15 residues. Germline values: CDR1 LGHNA, CDR2 YSLEER. As DNA, the CDR3 is TGCGCCAGCAGCCACTTACAGGGGGCTAATGAAAAACTGTTTTTT. Translated: CASSHLQGANEKLFF.

The V and J genes are TRBV7-3 and TRBJ2-2, with 9 bases that match TRBD1. Per germline, CDR1 SGHTA and CDR2 FQGTGA. V shed 1 base and J 6 bases; nucleotides not matched to a gene: 6. The CDR3 consists of 16 residues. This chain's CDR3 is CASSLRSRQGAGELFF. In DNA form, the CDR3 reads TGTGCCAGCAGCTTAAGATCTCGACAGGGGGCCGGGGAGCTGTTTTTT.

The chain employs TRBV10-3 and TRBJ2-3; D is undetermined. The germline gives CDR1 ENHRY, CDR2 SYGVKD. This CDR3 contains 15 residues. V was trimmed by 2 bases and J by 2 bases, leaving 11 bases between them. CDR3 in DNA: TGTGCCATCAGTGAGGCTAGGCAATCCACAGATACGCAGTATTTT. Translating it yields CAISEARQSTDTQYF.

The rearrangement joins TRBV29-1 to TRBJ1-1; 7 nucleotides align to TRBD1. Per germline, CDR1 SQVTM and CDR2 ANQGSEA. Trimming cost V 8 bases and J 4 bases; bases outside gene matches: 16. This CDR3 spans 15 amino acids. The CDR3 reads CSSLGPTGASTEAFF. Here the CDR3 DNA reads TGCAGCTCATTGGGCCCCACAGGGGCGAGCACTGAAGCTTTCTTT.